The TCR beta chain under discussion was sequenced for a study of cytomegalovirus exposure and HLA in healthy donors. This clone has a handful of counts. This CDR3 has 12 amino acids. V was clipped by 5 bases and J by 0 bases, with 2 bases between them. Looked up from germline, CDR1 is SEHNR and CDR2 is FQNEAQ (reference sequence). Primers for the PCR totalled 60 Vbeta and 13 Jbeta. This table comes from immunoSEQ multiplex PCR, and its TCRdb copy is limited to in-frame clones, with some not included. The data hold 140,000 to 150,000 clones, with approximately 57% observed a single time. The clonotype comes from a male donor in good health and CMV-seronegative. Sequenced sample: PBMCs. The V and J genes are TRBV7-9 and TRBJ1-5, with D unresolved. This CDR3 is CASSLSNQPQHF. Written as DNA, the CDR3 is TGTGCCAGCAGCCTTAGCAATCAGCCCCAGCATTTT.